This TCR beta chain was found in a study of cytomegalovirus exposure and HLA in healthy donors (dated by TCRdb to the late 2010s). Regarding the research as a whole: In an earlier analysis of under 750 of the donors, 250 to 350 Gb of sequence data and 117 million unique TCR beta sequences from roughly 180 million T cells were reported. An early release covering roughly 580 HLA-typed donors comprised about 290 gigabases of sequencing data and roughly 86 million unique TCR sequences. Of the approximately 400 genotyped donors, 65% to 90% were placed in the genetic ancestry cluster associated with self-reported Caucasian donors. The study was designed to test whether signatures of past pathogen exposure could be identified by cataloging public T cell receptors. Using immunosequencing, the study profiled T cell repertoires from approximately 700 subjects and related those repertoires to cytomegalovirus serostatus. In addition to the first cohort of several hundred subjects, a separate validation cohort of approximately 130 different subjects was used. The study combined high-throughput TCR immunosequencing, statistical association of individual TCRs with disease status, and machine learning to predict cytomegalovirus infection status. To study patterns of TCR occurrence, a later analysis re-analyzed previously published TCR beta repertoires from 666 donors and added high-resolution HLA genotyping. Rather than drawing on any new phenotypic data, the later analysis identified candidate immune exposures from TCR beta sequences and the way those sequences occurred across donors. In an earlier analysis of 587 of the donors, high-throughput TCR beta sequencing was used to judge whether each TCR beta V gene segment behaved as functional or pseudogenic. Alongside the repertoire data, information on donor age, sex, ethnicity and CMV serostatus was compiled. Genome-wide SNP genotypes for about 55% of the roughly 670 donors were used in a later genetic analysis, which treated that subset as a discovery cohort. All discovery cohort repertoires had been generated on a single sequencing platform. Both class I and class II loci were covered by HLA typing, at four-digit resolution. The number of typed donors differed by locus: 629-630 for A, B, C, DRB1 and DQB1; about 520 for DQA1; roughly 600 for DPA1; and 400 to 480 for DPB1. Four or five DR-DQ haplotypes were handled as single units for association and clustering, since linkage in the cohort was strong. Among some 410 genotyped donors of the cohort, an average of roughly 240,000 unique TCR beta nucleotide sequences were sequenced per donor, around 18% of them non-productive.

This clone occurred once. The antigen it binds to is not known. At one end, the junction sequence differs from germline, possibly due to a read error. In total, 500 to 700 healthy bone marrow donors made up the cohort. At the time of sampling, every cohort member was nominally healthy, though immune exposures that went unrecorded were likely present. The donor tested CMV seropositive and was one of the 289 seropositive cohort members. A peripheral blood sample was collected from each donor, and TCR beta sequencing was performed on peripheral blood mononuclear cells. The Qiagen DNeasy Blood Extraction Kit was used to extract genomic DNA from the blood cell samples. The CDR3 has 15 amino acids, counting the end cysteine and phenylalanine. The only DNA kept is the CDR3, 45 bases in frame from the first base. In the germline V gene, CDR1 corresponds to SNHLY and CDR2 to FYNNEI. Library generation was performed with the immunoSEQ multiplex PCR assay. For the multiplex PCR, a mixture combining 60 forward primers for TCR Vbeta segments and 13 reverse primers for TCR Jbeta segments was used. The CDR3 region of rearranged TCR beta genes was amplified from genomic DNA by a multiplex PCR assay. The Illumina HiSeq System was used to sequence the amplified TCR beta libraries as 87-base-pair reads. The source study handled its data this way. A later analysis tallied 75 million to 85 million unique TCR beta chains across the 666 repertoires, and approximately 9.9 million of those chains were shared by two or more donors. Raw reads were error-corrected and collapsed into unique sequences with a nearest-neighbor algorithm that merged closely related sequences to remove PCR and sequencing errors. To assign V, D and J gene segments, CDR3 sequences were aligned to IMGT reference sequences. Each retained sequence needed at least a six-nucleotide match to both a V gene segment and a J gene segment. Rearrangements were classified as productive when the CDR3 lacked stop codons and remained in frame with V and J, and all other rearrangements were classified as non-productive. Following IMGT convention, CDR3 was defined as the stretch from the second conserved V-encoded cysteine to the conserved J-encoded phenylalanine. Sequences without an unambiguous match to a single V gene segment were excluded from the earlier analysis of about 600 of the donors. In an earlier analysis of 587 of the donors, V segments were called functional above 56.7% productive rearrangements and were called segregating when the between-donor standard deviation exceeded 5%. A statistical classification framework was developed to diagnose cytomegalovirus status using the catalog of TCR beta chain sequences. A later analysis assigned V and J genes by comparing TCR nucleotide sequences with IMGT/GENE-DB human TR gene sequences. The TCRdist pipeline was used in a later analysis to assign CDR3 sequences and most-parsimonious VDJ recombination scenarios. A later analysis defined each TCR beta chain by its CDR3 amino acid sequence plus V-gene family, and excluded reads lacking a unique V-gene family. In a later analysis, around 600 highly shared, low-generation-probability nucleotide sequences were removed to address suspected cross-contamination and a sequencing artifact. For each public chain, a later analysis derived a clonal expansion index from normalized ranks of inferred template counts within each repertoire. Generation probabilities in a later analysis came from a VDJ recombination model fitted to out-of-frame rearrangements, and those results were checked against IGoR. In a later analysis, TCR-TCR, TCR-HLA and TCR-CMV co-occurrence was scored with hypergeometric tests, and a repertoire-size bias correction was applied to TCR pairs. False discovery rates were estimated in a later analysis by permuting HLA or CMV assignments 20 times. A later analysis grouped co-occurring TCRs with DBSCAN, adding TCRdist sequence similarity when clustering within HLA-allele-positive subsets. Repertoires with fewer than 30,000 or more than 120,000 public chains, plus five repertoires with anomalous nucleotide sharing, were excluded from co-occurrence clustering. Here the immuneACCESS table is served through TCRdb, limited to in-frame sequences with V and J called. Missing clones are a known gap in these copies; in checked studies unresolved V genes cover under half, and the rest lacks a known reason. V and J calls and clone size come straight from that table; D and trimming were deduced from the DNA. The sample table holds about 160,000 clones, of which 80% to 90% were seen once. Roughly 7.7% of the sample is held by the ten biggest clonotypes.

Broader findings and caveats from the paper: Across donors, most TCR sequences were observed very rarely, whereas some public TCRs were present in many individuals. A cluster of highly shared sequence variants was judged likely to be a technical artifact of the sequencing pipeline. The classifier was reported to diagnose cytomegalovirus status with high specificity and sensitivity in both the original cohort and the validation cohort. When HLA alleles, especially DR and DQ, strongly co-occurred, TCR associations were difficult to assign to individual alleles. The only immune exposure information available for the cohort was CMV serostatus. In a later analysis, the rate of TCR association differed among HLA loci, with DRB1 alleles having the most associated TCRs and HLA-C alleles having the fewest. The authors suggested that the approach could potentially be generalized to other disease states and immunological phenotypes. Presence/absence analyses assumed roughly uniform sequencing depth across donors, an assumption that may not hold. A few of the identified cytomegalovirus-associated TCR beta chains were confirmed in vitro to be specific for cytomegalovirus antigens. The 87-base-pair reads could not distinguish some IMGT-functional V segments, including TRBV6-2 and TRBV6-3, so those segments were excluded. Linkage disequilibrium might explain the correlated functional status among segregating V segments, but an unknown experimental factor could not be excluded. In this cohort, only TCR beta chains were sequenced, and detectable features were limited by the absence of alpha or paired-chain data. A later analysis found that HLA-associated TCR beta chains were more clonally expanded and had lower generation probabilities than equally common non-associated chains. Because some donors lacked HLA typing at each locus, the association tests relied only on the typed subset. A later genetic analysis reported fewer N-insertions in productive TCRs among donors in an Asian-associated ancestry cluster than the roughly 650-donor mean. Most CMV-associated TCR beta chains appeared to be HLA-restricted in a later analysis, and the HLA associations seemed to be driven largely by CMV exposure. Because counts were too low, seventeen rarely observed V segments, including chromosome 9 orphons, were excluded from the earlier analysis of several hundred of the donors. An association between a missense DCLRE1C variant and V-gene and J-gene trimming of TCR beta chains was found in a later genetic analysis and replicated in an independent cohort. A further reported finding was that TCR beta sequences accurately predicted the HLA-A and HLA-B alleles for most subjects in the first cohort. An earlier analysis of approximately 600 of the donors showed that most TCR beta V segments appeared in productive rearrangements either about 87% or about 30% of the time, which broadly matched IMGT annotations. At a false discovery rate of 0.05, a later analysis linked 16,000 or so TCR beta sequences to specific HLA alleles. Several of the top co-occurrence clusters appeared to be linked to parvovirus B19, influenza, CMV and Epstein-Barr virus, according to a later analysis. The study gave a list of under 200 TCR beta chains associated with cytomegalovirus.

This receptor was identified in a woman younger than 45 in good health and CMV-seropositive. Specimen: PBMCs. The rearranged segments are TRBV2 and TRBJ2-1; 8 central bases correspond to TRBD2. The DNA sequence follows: TGTGCCAGCAGTGAATACGGGGGGGCCTATAATGAGCAGTTCTTC. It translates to CASSEYGGAYNEQFF.